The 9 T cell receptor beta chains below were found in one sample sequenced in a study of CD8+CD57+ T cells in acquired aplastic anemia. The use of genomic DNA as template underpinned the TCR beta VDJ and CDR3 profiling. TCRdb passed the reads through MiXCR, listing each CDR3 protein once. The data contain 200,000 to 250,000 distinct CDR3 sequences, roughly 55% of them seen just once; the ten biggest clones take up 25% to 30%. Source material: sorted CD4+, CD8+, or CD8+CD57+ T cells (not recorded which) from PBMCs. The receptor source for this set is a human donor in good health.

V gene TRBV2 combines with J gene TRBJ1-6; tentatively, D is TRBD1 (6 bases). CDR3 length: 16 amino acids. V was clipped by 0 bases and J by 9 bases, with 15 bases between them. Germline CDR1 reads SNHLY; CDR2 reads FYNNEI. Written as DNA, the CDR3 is TGTGCCAGCAGTGAAGCGCTTACAGGGTCAGGTTCACCCCTCCACTTT. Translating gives CASSEALTGSGSPLHF.

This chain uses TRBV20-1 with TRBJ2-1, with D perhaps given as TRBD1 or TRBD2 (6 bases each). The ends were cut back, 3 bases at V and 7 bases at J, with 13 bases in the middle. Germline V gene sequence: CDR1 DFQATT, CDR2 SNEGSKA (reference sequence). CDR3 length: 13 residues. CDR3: CSASTGRTNEQFF. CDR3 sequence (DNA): TGCAGTGCTAGTACAGGGAGGACTAATGAGCAGTTCTTC.

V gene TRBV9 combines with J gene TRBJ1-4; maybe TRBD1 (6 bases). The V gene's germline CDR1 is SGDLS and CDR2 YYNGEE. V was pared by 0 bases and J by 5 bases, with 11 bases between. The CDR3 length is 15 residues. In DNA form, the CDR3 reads TGTGCCAGCAGCGTAGACGGACAGAGAAATGAAAAACTGTTTTTT. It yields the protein CASSVDGQRNEKLFF. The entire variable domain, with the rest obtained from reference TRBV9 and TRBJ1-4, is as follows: DSGVTQTPKHLITATGQRVTLRCSPRSGDLSVYWYQQSLDQGLQFLIQYYNGEERAKGNILERFSAQQFPDLHSELNLSSLELGDSALYFCASSVDGQRNEKLFFGSGTQLSVL.

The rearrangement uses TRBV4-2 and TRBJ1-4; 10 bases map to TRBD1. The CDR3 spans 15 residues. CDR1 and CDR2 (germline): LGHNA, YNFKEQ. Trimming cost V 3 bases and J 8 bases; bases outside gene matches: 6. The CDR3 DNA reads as TGTGCCAGCAGCCAGTCCGGGACAGGGGTCGAAAAACTGTTTTTT. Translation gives CASSQSGTGVEKLFF.

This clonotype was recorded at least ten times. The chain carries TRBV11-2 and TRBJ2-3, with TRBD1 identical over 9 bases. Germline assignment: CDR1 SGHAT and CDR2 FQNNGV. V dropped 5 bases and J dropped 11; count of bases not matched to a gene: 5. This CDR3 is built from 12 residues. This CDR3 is CASSRPGQGQYF. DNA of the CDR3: TGTGCCAGCAGCCGTCCGGGACAGGGGCAGTATTTT.

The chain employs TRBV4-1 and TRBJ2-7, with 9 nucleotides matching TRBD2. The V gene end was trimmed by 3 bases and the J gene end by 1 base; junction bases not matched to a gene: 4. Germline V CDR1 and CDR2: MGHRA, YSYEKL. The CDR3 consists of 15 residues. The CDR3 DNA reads TGCGCCAGCAGCCACCTAGCGGGGTTATCCTACGAGCAGTACTTC. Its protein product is CASSHLAGLSYEQYF.

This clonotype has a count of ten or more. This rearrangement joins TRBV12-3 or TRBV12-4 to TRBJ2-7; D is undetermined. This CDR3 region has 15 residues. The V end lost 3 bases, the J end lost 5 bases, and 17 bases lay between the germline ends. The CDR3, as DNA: TGTGCCAGCAGTTTCCCCCCCCCCATCGTAAACGAGCAGTACTTC. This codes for CASSFPPPIVNEQYF.

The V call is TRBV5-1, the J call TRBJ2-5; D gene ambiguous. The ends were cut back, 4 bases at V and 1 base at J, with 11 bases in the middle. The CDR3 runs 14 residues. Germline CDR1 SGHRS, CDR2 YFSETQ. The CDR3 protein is CASSINRVQETQYF. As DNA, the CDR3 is TGCGCCAGCAGCATAAACAGAGTCCAAGAGACCCAGTACTTC.

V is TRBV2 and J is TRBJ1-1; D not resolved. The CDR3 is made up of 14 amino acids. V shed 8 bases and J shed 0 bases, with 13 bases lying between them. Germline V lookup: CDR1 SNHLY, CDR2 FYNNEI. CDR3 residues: CASGGGVLNTEAFF. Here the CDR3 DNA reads TGTGCCAGCGGAGGCGGGGTACTGAACACTGAAGCTTTCTTT.